This entry lists 29 T cell receptor beta chains sequenced from one sample in a study of blood T cell repertoires in COVID-19. Sequencing was performed with immunoSEQ multiplex PCR; in TCRdb, only in-frame clones are kept and a portion is missing. Of approximately 300,000 clones in the sample, more than 70% were seen once. Sequences were obtained from peripheral blood. These receptor sequences come from a woman aged 45-59 years with acute or convalescent COVID-19.

The chain carries TRBV24-1 and TRBJ2-1, with 7 positions matching TRBD2. The CDR3 runs 14 residues. J was trimmed by 9 bases and V by 3 bases; bases with no gene match: 7. CDR1 and CDR2 (germline): KGHDR, SFDVKD. The CDR3 DNA sequence: TGTGCCACCAGTGATACCTGGGGGGGGAGTGAGCAGTTCTTC. It translates to CATSDTWGGSEQFF.

The chain couples TRBV4-1 to TRBJ1-4, with no clear D. V lost 1 base, J lost 8 bases, and 8 bases lay in between. The CDR3 has 13 residues. CDR1 is MGHRA and CDR2 is YSYEKL in the germline V gene. Written as DNA, the CDR3 is TGCGCCAGCAGCCAAGGGACTCTAGAAAAACTGTTTTTT. This codes for CASSQGTLEKLFF.

This clone has only a few counts. The chain combines TRBV11-1 with TRBJ1-1; 9 nucleotides align to TRBD1. Germline CDR1 and CDR2: SGHAT and FQDESV (reference sequence). The junction had 5 bases not matched to a gene; V was cut back by 7 bases and J by 5 bases. CDR3 length equals 13 residues. The chain's CDR3 is CASIRQGVTEAFF. The CDR3 nucleotides are TGTGCCAGCATCCGACAGGGGGTGACTGAAGCTTTCTTT.

This clone was picked up one time. The chain combines TRBV19 with TRBJ2-1, with TRBD1 identical over 7 bases. J lost 5 bases, V lost 4 bases, and 11 bases had no gene match. The CDR3 is 16 amino acids. CDR1 LNHDA and CDR2 SQIVND come from the germline V gene (reference sequence). The CDR3 nucleotides read TGTGCCAGTAGTACCACAGTCCGGGACAGAGACAATGAGCAGTTCTTC. It encodes CASSTTVRDRDNEQFF.

The V call is TRBV3-1 (or the pseudogene TRBV3-2), the J call TRBJ1-5; D is ambiguous. Germline lookup yields CDR1 LGHDT and CDR2 YNNKEL (reference sequence). Trimming removed 0 bases at V and 0 bases at J, with 12 bases between. The CDR3 is 17 residues long. In DNA, the CDR3 is TGTGCCAGCAGCCAAGATCGTCCGGGGAATAGCAATCAGCCCCAGCATTTT. Its protein is CASSQDRPGNSNQPQHF.

The V gene is TRBV5-1, the J gene TRBJ1-1; TRBD1 matches 12 bases. With V trimmed by 4 bases and J by 0 bases, 4 bases remained unmatched. CDR1 SGHRS and CDR2 YFSETQ come from the germline V gene. This CDR3 comprises 16 residues. The CDR3 is CASSAGTGGMNTEAFF. CDR3 nucleotide sequence: TGCGCCAGCAGCGCCGGGACAGGGGGCATGAACACTGAAGCTTTCTTT.

The V and J genes are TRBV29-1 and TRBJ1-6, with D maybe TRBD1 (5 bases). Germline CDR1 is SQVTM and CDR2 is ANQGSEA. V was trimmed by 4 bases and J by 5 bases, leaving 9 bases between them. The length of the CDR3 is 13 residues. The CDR3 loop reads CSVGRGDNSPLHF. Written as DNA, the CDR3 is TGCAGCGTTGGTCGGGGGGATAATTCACCCCTCCACTTT.

This clone was seen only once. The rearrangement joins TRBV2 to TRBJ2-3; TRBD2 aligns across 13 bases. Germline trimming cut 6 bases from V and 3 bases from J; bases unmatched to any gene: 3. CDR3 length equals 15 residues. Germline V lookup: CDR1 SNHLY, CDR2 FYNNEI. CDR3 region: CASSRTSGRTDTQYF. The DNA for the CDR3 is TGTGCCAGCAGCCGGACTAGCGGGAGAACAGATACGCAGTATTTT.

There are a few counts of this clone. This chain uses TRBV24-1 with TRBJ1-2, with TRBD1 matching over 8 bases. Unmatched junction bases numbered 20, after V lost 5 bases and J lost 4 bases. Germline values: CDR1 KGHDR, CDR2 SFDVKD. The CDR3 spans 19 residues. Written as DNA, the CDR3 is TGTGCCACCAGTGGCCCAACAGGACAGGGTTCTGGACCGGCCTATGGCTACACCTTC. Amino acid sequence: CATSGPTGQGSGPAYGYTF.

The chain is built from TRBV2 and TRBJ1-2, with a possible D match to TRBD1 (5 bases). Germline V gives CDR1 SNHLY, CDR2 FYNNEI. CDR3 length: 15 amino acids. Trimming stripped 3 bases from V and 3 bases from J, with 14 bases between. CDR3 protein: CASSEGPWGDYGYTF. The CDR3, as DNA: TGTGCCAGCAGTGAGGGGCCCTGGGGGGACTATGGCTACACCTTC.

V and J are TRBV4-1 and TRBJ2-2; TRBD2 agrees at 7 bases. With V trimmed by 1 base and J by 3 bases, 5 bases remained unmatched. This CDR3 comprises 16 residues. CDR1 and CDR2 from the germline V gene are MGHRA and YSYEKL. As DNA, the CDR3 is TGCGCCAGCAGCCAAGTCGGGGGGTCGGACACCGGGGAGCTGTTTTTT. The encoded protein is CASSQVGGSDTGELFF.

This clone turned up a few times. Other nucleotide sequences in the sample specify the same CDR3. V usage is TRBV9 and J usage is TRBJ2-1; 8 nucleotides line up with TRBD2. Germline V gene data show CDR1 as SGDLS and CDR2 as YYNGEE. The ends lost 1 base at V and 4 bases at J; junction bases unmatched: 4. This CDR3 contains 15 residues. CDR3: CASSVTGGTYNEQFF. In DNA, the CDR3 is TGTGCCAGCAGCGTAACGGGAGGGACGTACAATGAGCAGTTCTTC. Based on the CDR3 plus reference TRBV9 and TRBJ2-1, the full variable domain is DSGVTQTPKHLITATGQRVTLRCSPRSGDLSVYWYQQSLDQGLQFLIQYYNGEERAKGNILERFSAQQFPDLHSELNLSSLELGDSALYFCASSVTGGTYNEQFFGPGTRLTVL.

The J gene is TRBJ2-3, the V gene TRBV7-2, with D possibly being TRBD2 (7 bases). The CDR3 sequence is 16 residues long. Deletions cut 0 bases from V and 1 base from J, with 11 bases between. CDR1 and CDR2 from the germline V gene are SGHTA and FQGNSA. CDR3 sequence: CASSLAGGLGTDTQYF. The CDR3 nucleotides read TGTGCCAGCAGCTTAGCGGGGGGGCTCGGCACAGATACGCAGTATTTT. Combining the CDR3 with reference TRBV7-2 and TRBJ2-3 gives the whole variable domain GAGVSQSPSNKVTEKGKDVELRCDPISGHTALYWYRQSLGQGLEFLIYFQGNSAPDKSGLPSDRFSAERTGGSVSTLTIQRTQQEDSAVYLCASSLAGGLGTDTQYFGPGTRLTVL.

V usage is TRBV5-1 and J usage is TRBJ2-3; tentatively, D is TRBD1 (6 bases). CDR1 and CDR2 (germline): SGHRS, YFSETQ. Trimming cost V 6 bases and J 6 bases, with 20 bases left between them. This CDR3 has 15 residues. This CDR3 is CASTNTGTAGDTQYF. CDR3 DNA: TGCGCCAGCACCAATACAGGGACGGCAGGTGATACGCAGTATTTT.

The chain couples TRBV24-1 to TRBJ1-2; 10 positions agree with TRBD1. This CDR3 spans 15 amino acids. Germline lookup yields CDR1 KGHDR and CDR2 SFDVKD. J lost 7 bases, V lost 3 bases, and 7 bases had no gene match. The CDR3 bases are TGTGCCACCAGTGATACGAGACAGGGGGCTCCTGGCTACACCTTC. Residues: CATSDTRQGAPGYTF.

The V call is TRBV5-6, the J call TRBJ1-1, with D possibly being TRBD1 (6 bases). The CDR3 runs to 13 residues. Per germline, CDR1 SGHDT and CDR2 YYEEEE. V was clipped by 5 bases and J by 4 bases, with 12 bases between them. CDR3 bases: TGTGCCAGCAGGTCAACAGGGACCACTGAAGCTTTCTTT. Translating it yields CASRSTGTTEAFF.

V is TRBV19 and J is TRBJ1-2, with 11 bases aligning to TRBD1. Germline values: CDR1 LNHDA, CDR2 SQIVND (reference sequence). The trim removed 6 bases at V and 5 bases at J, leaving 11 bases unmatched. This CDR3 is 16 amino acids long. CDR3 sequence (DNA): TGTGCCAGTAGGAGGACAGGGGGCGCGCCGGGATATGGCTACACCTTC. Its translation is CASRRTGGAPGYGYTF.

The chain uses TRBV4-2 and TRBJ2-5; TRBD2 aligns across 9 bases. Germline lookup yields CDR1 LGHNA and CDR2 YNFKEQ. J lost 4 bases, V lost 0 bases, and 9 bases had no gene match. This CDR3 is 17 amino acids long. The CDR3: CASSQESAQAGGETQYF. The CDR3 DNA is TGTGCCAGCAGCCAAGAATCCGCCCAAGCGGGAGGAGAGACCCAGTACTTC.

This chain uses TRBV7-2 with TRBJ1-5; TRBD1 might be the D (5 bases). The germline CDR1 and CDR2 sequences are SGHTA and FQGNSA. The CDR3 runs 14 residues. V lost 3 bases and J lost 4, with 10 bases in between. This chain's CDR3 is CASSFRVSNQPQHF. The CDR3 DNA sequence: TGTGCCAGCAGCTTCAGGGTATCAAATCAGCCCCAGCATTTT. The entire variable domain, with the rest obtained from reference TRBV7-2 and TRBJ1-5, is as follows: GAGVSQSPSNKVTEKGKDVELRCDPISGHTALYWYRQSLGQGLEFLIYFQGNSAPDKSGLPSDRFSAERTGGSVSTLTIQRTQQEDSAVYLCASSFRVSNQPQHFGDGTRLSIL.

The rearrangement links TRBV11-1 to TRBJ2-5, with 10 bases aligning to TRBD2. Germline CDR1 and CDR2: SGHAT and FQDESV (reference sequence). This CDR3 contains 15 residues. Trimming took 2 bases from V and 5 from J; bases not matched to a gene: 5. CDR3 sequence: CASSLSPAGGETQYF. The DNA for the CDR3 is TGTGCCAGCAGCTTATCACCAGCGGGAGGGGAGACCCAGTACTTC. Full variable domain (rest looked up from reference TRBV11-1 and TRBJ2-5): EAEVAQSPRYKITEKSQAVAFWCDPISGHATLYWYRQILGQGPELLVQFQDESVVDDSQLPKDRFSAERLKGVDSTLKIQPAELGDSAMYLCASSLSPAGGETQYFGPGTRLLVL.

As concerns this clone: At the DNA level, this CDR3 is encoded by other sequences in the same sample as well. The chain has TRBV19 and TRBJ1-1; possible D gene TRBD1, 6 bases. The CDR3 runs 13 residues. Germline V gene lookup returns CDR1 LNHDA and CDR2 SQIVND (reference sequence). Trimming cost V 6 bases and J 1 base, with 9 bases left between them. The CDR3 reads CASSLTGNTEAFF. In DNA form, the CDR3 reads TGTGCCAGTAGCTTGACAGGGAACACTGAAGCTTTCTTT.

The V gene is TRBV18, the J gene TRBJ2-7, with a weak D call TRBD2 (7 bases). In germline, CDR1 is KGHSH, CDR2 LQKENI. This CDR3 region has 16 residues. V was shortened by 4 bases and J by 0 bases, with 16 bases between the two germline ends. DNA for the CDR3: TGTGCCAGCTCACGCGGGGGCGCGGGGGTCTCCTACGAGCAGTACTTC. Amino acids: CASSRGGAGVSYEQYF. Drawing the rest from reference TRBV18 and TRBJ2-7, the complete variable domain is NAGVMQNPRHLVRRRGQEARLRCSPMKGHSHVYWYRQLPEEGLKFMVYLQKENIIDESGMPKERFSAEFPKEGPSILRIQQVVRGDSAAYFCASSRGGAGVSYEQYFGPGTRLTVT.

The J gene is TRBJ2-1, the V gene TRBV7-2; D remains ambiguous. The CDR3 runs 13 residues. The V end was cut by 4 bases, the J end by 4 bases, with 8 bases between. Germline CDR1 and CDR2: SGHTA and FQGNSA. CDR3 residues: CASSSTLYNEQFF. CDR3 nucleotides: TGTGCCAGCAGCTCGACTTTGTACAATGAGCAGTTCTTC.

The chain recombines TRBV9 with TRBJ1-2; D is undetermined. The CDR3 runs 12 residues. The germline V gene encodes CDR1 SGDLS and CDR2 YYNGEE. The V end lost 2 bases, the J end lost 4 bases, and 6 bases lay between the germline ends. The CDR3: CASSVSSYGYTF. The CDR3 coding sequence is TGTGCCAGCAGCGTTAGTTCCTATGGCTACACCTTC.

The chain uses TRBV28 and TRBJ1-4; 9 positions agree with TRBD1. CDR1 is MDHEN and CDR2 is SYDVKM in the germline V gene. V shed 6 bases, J shed 5 bases, and the junction held 4 bases outside the gene matches. The CDR3 spans 14 residues. The chain's CDR3 is CASRPTGGNEKLFF. In DNA, the CDR3 is TGTGCCAGCAGACCGACAGGGGGGAATGAAAAACTGTTTTTT.

J is TRBJ2-7 and V is TRBV6-6, with 7 bases fitting TRBD1. V was pared by 7 bases and J by 2 bases, with 2 bases of the junction left unmatched. CDR1 and CDR2 from the germline V gene are MNHNY and SVGAGI (reference sequence). CDR3 size: 12 residues. CDR3 region: CASNDRAYEQYF. The CDR3 nucleotides read TGTGCCAGCAATGACAGGGCCTACGAGCAGTACTTC.

The rearrangement uses TRBV15 and TRBJ2-2; 11 bases line up with TRBD2. The germline CDR1 and CDR2 sequences are LNHNV and YYDKDF (reference sequence). The CDR3 totals 16 residues. V lost 5 bases and J lost 1; bases outside the gene matches: 3. Here the CDR3 DNA reads TGTGCCACCAGCGGAGGACTAGCGGGGAACACCGGGGAGCTGTTTTTT. It encodes CATSGGLAGNTGELFF.

This clone was counted only a few times. The chain is built from TRBV15 and TRBJ1-1; 10 bases are shared with TRBD1. Germline assignment: CDR1 LNHNV and CDR2 YYDKDF (reference sequence). Trimming took 5 bases from V and 4 from J; bases not matched to a gene: 7. The CDR3 extends over 15 amino acids. The CDR3 spells CATSEMGQGLTEAFF. Here the CDR3 DNA reads TGTGCCACCAGCGAAATGGGACAGGGGCTCACTGAAGCTTTCTTT.

This chain connects TRBV28 to TRBJ1-5; 7 nucleotides line up with TRBD1. Trimming removed 3 bases from V and 3 bases from J; junction bases left unmatched: 5. Per the germline V gene, CDR1 is MDHEN and CDR2 is SYDVKM. This CDR3 comprises 15 residues. For the CDR3, the DNA is TGTGCCAGCAGTTTTGGGACAGTCTACAATCAGCCCCAGCATTTT. It is translated as CASSFGTVYNQPQHF.